Below are 18 T cell receptor beta chains sequenced from a single sample in a study of vaccination and CD4 T cells after COVID-19. The Oncomine TCR Beta short-read assay was applied to DNA of cultured CD4+ T cells. TCRdb redid the calling of the PCR reads with MiXCR, one entry per CDR3 protein. Among under 11,000 distinct CDR3 sequences listed, over 25% were seen once. Treatment here: roughly 10-day PBMC culture with coronavirus spike peptide pools or control peptides (ViraFEST assay). No antigen has been assigned to these receptors. The material sequenced was CD4+ T cells from blood, cultured in vitro, taken after SARS-CoV-2 vaccination. The receptors were sampled from a human donor who had recovered from COVID-19.

The gene calls are TRBV20-1 and TRBJ2-1; 9 bases align to TRBD2. CDR3 length: 13 residues. From germline, CDR1 is DFQATT and CDR2 SNEGSKA (reference sequence). V was pared by 6 bases and J by 3 bases, with 3 bases of the junction left unmatched. CDR3 sequence (DNA): TGCAGTGCCGGGACTAGCCACTACAATGAGCAGTTCTTC. This codes for CSAGTSHYNEQFF.

The chain carries TRBV28 and TRBJ2-7; 9 bases align to TRBD2. The CDR3 is made up of 15 amino acids. V lost 3 bases, J lost 2 bases, and 5 bases stayed unmatched. Germline V gene sequence: CDR1 MDHEN, CDR2 SYDVKM. CDR3 residues: CASSLAGGGTYEQYF. In DNA, the CDR3 is TGTGCCAGCAGTTTGGCGGGAGGGGGGACCTACGAGCAGTACTTC.

This clonotype was found a few times. CDR3 residues: CASSWDGAMNTGELFF. The CDR3 coding sequence is TGTGCCAGCAGTTGGGACGGAGCAATGAACACCGGGGAGCTGTTTTTT. This sequence joins TRBV6-5 and TRBJ2-2; either TRBD1 or TRBD2 may fit D (5 bases each). V lost 4 bases to trimming and J lost 1 base, with 13 bases between them. The CDR3 runs 16 residues. Germline CDR1 is MNHEY and CDR2 is SVGAGI.

Details on this clonotype: A junction boundary mismatches the germline segment, possibly from a read error. The chain links TRBV11-2 to TRBJ2-7; 10 nucleotides line up with TRBD1. From germline, CDR1 is SGHAT and CDR2 FQNNGV. The CDR3 totals 13 residues. CDR3 nucleotides: TGTGCCAGCAGCCCAACGAGGGGGACAGGGGCAATTTTC. It encodes CASSPTRGTGAIF.

The chain combines TRBV12-3 or TRBV12-4 with TRBJ2-1; 7 bases align to TRBD2. The trim removed 3 bases at V and 4 bases at J, leaving 12 bases unmatched. This CDR3 has 17 amino acids. CDR3 region: CASSFSGGASGYNEQFF. As DNA, the CDR3 is TGTGCCAGCAGTTTCAGTGGCGGTGCTAGCGGATACAATGAGCAGTTCTTC.

The CDR3, as DNA: TGTGCCAGTCGCGCCCTGTTCGAGCAGTTCTTC. The encoded protein is CASRALFEQFF. The chain combines TRBV19 with TRBJ2-1, with D uncertain. The CDR3 extends over 11 amino acids. Germline V gene lookup returns CDR1 LNHDA and CDR2 SQIVND (reference sequence). V lost 8 bases, J lost 10 bases, and 12 bases lay in between.

Notes on this clonotype: A junction boundary mismatches the germline segment, possibly from a read error. The rearrangement uses TRBV6-5 and TRBJ1-2; D is perhaps TRBD1 (5 bases). CDR3 length: 14 amino acids. The germline V gene encodes CDR1 MNHEY and CDR2 SVGAGI. The CDR3 protein is CVSSYGQGAHGYTF. The CDR3 coding sequence is TGTGTCAGCAGTTATGGCCAGGGAGCACATGGCTACACCTTC.

This rearrangement joins TRBV7-3 to TRBJ1-1; D ambiguous. Germline V gene sequence: CDR1 SGHTA, CDR2 FQGTGA. Trimming cost V 5 bases and J 0 bases, with 10 bases left between them. The CDR3 is 14 amino acids. CDR3 in DNA: TGTGCCAGCAGCCCTAGGGATATGAACACTGAAGCTTTCTTT. Encoded protein: CASSPRDMNTEAFF. Drawing the rest from reference TRBV7-3 and TRBJ1-1, the complete variable domain is GAGVSQTPSNKVTEKGKYVELRCDPISGHTALYWYRQSLGQGPEFLIYFQGTGAADDSGLPNDRFFAVRPEGSVSTLKIQRTERGDSAVYLCASSPRDMNTEAFFGQGTRLTVV.

The rearrangement uses TRBV6-1 and TRBJ1-2, with D possibly being TRBD1 (5 bases). Germline CDR1 is MNHNS and CDR2 is SASEGT. V dropped 6 bases and J dropped 2 bases, with 10 bases sitting between them. This CDR3 is 13 amino acids long. The CDR3 DNA is TGTGCCAGCAGCCGAGGGGCGAACTATGGCTACACCTTC. It translates to CASSRGANYGYTF.

CDR3 amino acids: CSARDPFGNRERQDTQYF. The CDR3 region has the DNA TGCAGTGCTAGAGATCCTTTCGGTAACCGGGAAAGGCAAGATACGCAGTATTTT. The chain joins TRBV20-1 to TRBJ2-3; D perhaps matches TRBD2 (5 bases). Germline CDR1 reads DFQATT; CDR2 reads SNEGSKA (reference sequence). The CDR3 runs to 18 residues. V was clipped by 0 bases and J by 5 bases, with 24 bases between them.

This clonotype was detected a few times. The V gene is TRBV19, the J gene TRBJ1-5, with D perhaps TRBD1 (5 bases). Trimming took 4 bases from V and 6 from J, leaving 10 bases between them. The CDR3 is 13 residues long. The germline CDR1 and CDR2 sequences are LNHDA and SQIVND (reference sequence). The CDR3 here is CASSTAGSQPQHF. The CDR3 nucleotides are TGTGCCAGTAGTACAGCAGGGAGTCAGCCCCAGCATTTT.

The rearrangement uses TRBV6-2 or TRBV6-3 and TRBJ2-1; unclear D gene. The length of the CDR3 is 16 residues. Per germline, CDR1 MNHEY and CDR2 SVGEGT. The ends were cut back, 0 bases at V and 2 bases at J, with 11 bases in the middle. The CDR3 loop reads CASSYSKWSPYNEQFF. CDR3 bases: TGTGCCAGCAGTTACTCGAAGTGGTCGCCCTACAATGAGCAGTTCTTC.

V gene TRBV6-2 or TRBV6-3 combines with J gene TRBJ2-7; possible D gene TRBD2, 6 bases. From germline, CDR1 is MNHEY and CDR2 SVGEGT. The CDR3 loop spans 13 amino acids. V was clipped by 5 bases and J by 6 bases, with 14 bases between them. CDR3 residues: CASSPLGSSEQYF. CDR3 coding DNA: TGTGCCAGCAGTCCTCTCGGGAGCTCCGAGCAGTACTTC.

This chain links TRBV25-1 with TRBJ1-1, with D hard to call. V lost 6 bases and J lost 1, with 9 bases in between. The CDR3 covers 13 residues. CDR1 is MGHDK and CDR2 is SYGVNS in the germline V gene. The CDR3 loop is CASSLTWNTEAFF. CDR3 nucleotides: TGTGCCAGCAGCCTCACATGGAACACTGAAGCTTTCTTT.

This clonotype was recorded a few times. This chain joins TRBV6-1 and TRBJ2-7, with TRBD2 matching 13 bases. CDR1 is MNHNS, CDR2 SASEGT, per germline. The CDR3 sequence is 14 residues long. Germline trimming cut 5 bases from V and 6 bases from J; bases unmatched to any gene: 4. Written as DNA, the CDR3 is TGTGCCAGCAGTCTATGGACTAGCGGGGGCGAGCAGTACTTC. Amino acids: CASSLWTSGGEQYF.

This clonotype was picked up a small number of times. The rearrangement uses TRBV28 and TRBJ2-7; possible D gene TRBD2, 5 bases. Trimming stripped 1 base from V and 6 bases from J, with 7 bases between. There are 12 residues in the CDR3. Germline lookup yields CDR1 MDHEN and CDR2 SYDVKM. The CDR3 coding sequence is TGTGCCAGCAGTTTATCTGGGAGCGAGCAGTACTTC. Translated, it gives CASSLSGSEQYF.

The chain uses TRBV6-1 and TRBJ2-7; either TRBD1 or TRBD2 may supply D (5 bases each). This CDR3 has 17 residues. Germline CDR1 MNHNS, CDR2 SASEGT. With 8 bases removed from V and 0 bases from J, the gap between germline ends came to 23 bases. CDR3 residues: CASYPTGAWGSSYEQYF. Here the CDR3 DNA reads TGTGCCAGCTATCCCACCGGGGCGTGGGGGAGCTCCTACGAGCAGTACTTC.

V usage is TRBV7-2 and J usage is TRBJ2-4; D perhaps matches TRBD2 (5 bases). Germline CDR1 is SGHTA and CDR2 is FQGNSA. V dropped 6 bases and J dropped 9 bases, with 15 bases sitting between them. CDR3 length equals 13 residues. The CDR3: CASSPEGRGIQYF. The DNA for the CDR3 is TGTGCCAGCAGTCCCGAGGGCCGGGGCATTCAGTACTTC.